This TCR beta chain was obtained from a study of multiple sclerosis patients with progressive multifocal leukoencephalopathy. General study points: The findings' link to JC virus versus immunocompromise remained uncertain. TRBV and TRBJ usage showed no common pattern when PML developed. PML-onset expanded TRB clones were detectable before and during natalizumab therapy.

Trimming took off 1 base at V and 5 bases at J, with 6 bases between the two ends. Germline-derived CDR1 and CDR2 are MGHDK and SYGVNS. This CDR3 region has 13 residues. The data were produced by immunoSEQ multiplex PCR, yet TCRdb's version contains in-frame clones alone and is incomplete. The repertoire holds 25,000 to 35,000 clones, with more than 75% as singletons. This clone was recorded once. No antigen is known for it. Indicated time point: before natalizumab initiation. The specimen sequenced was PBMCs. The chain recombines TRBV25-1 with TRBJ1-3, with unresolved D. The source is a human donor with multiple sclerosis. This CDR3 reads CASSEFGRNTIYF. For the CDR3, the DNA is TGTGCCAGCAGTGAATTTGGTAGAAACACCATATATTTT.